The present T cell receptor (beta chain) was sequenced within a study of Graves' ophthalmopathy and Graves' hyperthyroidism. This clonotype has ten or more counts. Amplification of the TCR beta CDR3 regions used RNA transcripts (as template). The first round was an RT-PCR with HTBI primers, and the second round was a multiplex PCR. TCRdb independently ran MiXCR on the multiplex PCR reads; one entry per CDR3 protein. The profile shows about 160,000 distinct CDR3 sequences, roughly two fifths of them singletons. The sequencing sample was made of peripheral blood. The TCR comes from a woman between 35 and 50 years old with Graves' ophthalmopathy.

The CDR3 here is CASSLTSGGVLSGANVLTF. CDR3 coding DNA: TGCGCCAGCAGCCTGACTAGCGGGGGGGTTCTCTCTGGGGCCAACGTCCTGACTTTC. The gene calls are TRBV5-1 and TRBJ2-6; 14 positions agree with TRBD2. Trimming at V came to 4 bases and at J to 0 bases, leaving 6 bases not matched to a gene. This CDR3 is 19 amino acids long. Germline V CDR1 and CDR2: SGHRS, YFSETQ.